These T cell receptor beta chains were read from a single sample in a study of blood T cell repertoires in COVID-19. Sequenced by immunoSEQ multiplex PCR; TCRdb stores in-frame clones only, minus some. In the table there are roughly 100,000 clones, approximately 82% of which are singletons. Material: peripheral blood. The source is a woman older than 75 with acute or convalescent COVID-19. Both conserved end residues are part of each CDR3. D genes are given only for firm matches. Where a row states a size, it is once, few, many or the class of an expanded clone; other rows omit it.

>TRBD1|.|TRBV5-1|TRBJ2-1
CASSADPGQGYNEQFF
TGCGCCAGCAGTGCCGATCCGGGACAGGGGTACAATGAGCAGTTCTTC
>.|.|TRBV6-5|TRBJ1-1
CASSYRGTGIGTEAFF
TGTGCCAGCAGTTACAGGGGCACAGGGATCGGCACTGAAGCTTTCTTT
>.|.|TRBV30|TRBJ1-5
CAWSSTGGTYGVMGNQPQHF
TGTGCCTGGAGTTCAACCGGGGGGACTTACGGGGTAATGGGCAATCAGCCCCAGCATTTT
>.|.|TRBV5-5|TRBJ2-5
CASSLSVVYQETQYF
TGTGCCAGCAGCTTGTCTGTTGTGTACCAAGAGACCCAGTACTTC
>.|.|TRBV10-1|TRBJ1-1
CASSEEPNTEAFF
TGCGCCAGCAGTGAGGAGCCGAACACTGAAGCTTTCTTT
>TRBD2|.|TRBV28|TRBJ2-3
CASSSHSGTGTDTQYF
TGTGCCAGCAGTTCCCATAGCGGGACCGGCACAGATACGCAGTATTTT
>.|few|TRBV19|TRBJ2-1
CASSIERASNEQFF
TGTGCCAGTAGTATAGAGCGGGCGAGCAATGAGCAGTTCTTC
>.|.|TRBV5-5|TRBJ1-4
CASSYGQTATNEKLFF
TGTGCCAGCAGCTACGGACAGACCGCAACTAATGAAAAACTGTTTTTT
>.|.|TRBV5-6|TRBJ1-1
CASSLLAQRYTEAFF
TGTGCCAGCAGCTTGCTGGCACAGAGATACACTGAAGCTTTCTTT
>.|.|TRBV5-4|TRBJ1-1
CASSLAGGHTEAFF
TGTGCCAGCAGCTTGGCGGGGGGGCACACTGAAGCTTTCTTT
>.|.|TRBV3-1/TRBV3-2|TRBJ1-3
CASSQEPVSGNTIYF
TGTGCCAGCAGCCAAGAACCGGTCTCTGGAAACACCATATATTTT
>.|.|TRBV28|TRBJ2-7
CASSFGVSYEQYF
TGTGCCAGCAGTTTCGGGGTATCCTACGAGCAGTACTTC
>.|.|TRBV18|TRBJ1-2
CASSPPRTEAAVRGYTF
TGTGCCAGCTCACCACCGAGGACAGAGGCGGCAGTAAGGGGCTACACCTTC
>TRBD1|.|TRBV7-9|TRBJ1-3
CASSSKDRAGNTIYF
TGTGCCAGCAGCTCGAAGGACAGGGCGGGAAACACCATATATTTT
>.|.|TRBV11-3|TRBJ1-1
CASMSNRNEAFF
TGTGCCAGCATGTCTAATCGTAATGAAGCTTTCTTT
>TRBD2|.|TRBV7-9|TRBJ2-1
CASSLAGGYGLNEQFF
TGTGCCAGCAGCCTAGCGGGAGGGTACGGACTCAATGAGCAGTTCTTC
>.|.|TRBV19|TRBJ2-5
CASRGDQETQYF
TGTGCCAGTAGGGGAGACCAAGAGACCCAGTACTTC
>TRBD2|.|TRBV24-1|TRBJ2-1
CATSETPGLAGGNEQFF
TGTGCCACCAGTGAAACACCCGGACTAGCGGGAGGTAATGAGCAGTTCTTC
>.|few|TRBV23-1|TRBJ2-3
CASSQSRQHGDTQYF
TGCGCCAGCAGTCAATCGCGACAGCACGGGGATACGCAGTATTTT
>.|once|TRBV2|TRBJ1-1
CASNSGQYTEAFF
TGTGCCAGCAATAGTGGACAGTACACTGAAGCTTTCTTT
>TRBD1|many|TRBV5-5|TRBJ1-6
CASSLRTGGNSPLHF
TGTGCCAGCAGCTTGCGGACAGGGGGAAATTCACCCCTCCACTTT
>.|.|TRBV6-5|TRBJ2-1
CASSPVQGSEQFF
TGTGCCAGCAGCCCCGTCCAGGGCAGTGAGCAGTTCTTC
>TRBD1|.|TRBV10-3|TRBJ1-6
CAISESGDRGNSPLHF
TGTGCCATCAGTGAGTCTGGGGACAGGGGAAATTCACCCCTCCACTTT
>TRBD1|.|TRBV19|TRBJ1-6
CAAGQDYNSPLHF
TGTGCCGCTGGACAGGACTATAATTCACCCCTCCACTTT
>TRBD2|.|TRBV5-4|TRBJ2-5
CASSLGGLAGRETQYF
TGTGCCAGCAGCTTGGGGGGACTAGCGGGAAGGGAGACCCAGTACTTC
>.|.|TRBV10-1|TRBJ2-2
CASSEQTAGELFF
TGCGCCAGCAGTGAGCAGACAGCCGGGGAGCTGTTTTTT
>TRBD2|.|TRBV19|TRBJ2-5
CASSMGAGVVQETQYF
TGTGCCAGTAGTATGGGAGCGGGAGTTGTACAAGAGACCCAGTACTTC
>.|.|TRBV2|TRBJ1-4
CASKGISGEKLFF
TGTGCCAGCAAGGGGATAAGCGGGGAAAAACTGTTTTTT
>TRBD2|.|TRBV5-4|TRBJ2-3
CASAELEGLAGVGTQYF
TGTGCCAGCGCTGAGTTGGAGGGACTAGCGGGAGTAGGTACGCAGTATTTT
>TRBD1|.|TRBV6-6|TRBJ1-2
CASTHGQGDGYTF
TGTGCCAGCACACACGGGCAGGGGGATGGCTACACCTTC
>.|.|TRBV24-1|TRBJ2-3
CATSDVQGAGDTQYF
TGTGCCACCAGTGATGTACAGGGAGCAGGTGATACGCAGTATTTT
>TRBD2|.|TRBV29-1|TRBJ2-1
CSGSPGGGPGEQFF
TGCAGCGGCTCCCCGGGGGGAGGCCCGGGTGAGCAGTTCTTC
>TRBD1|.|TRBV19|TRBJ1-5
CASSSGQVYQPQHF
TGTGCCAGTAGTTCCGGACAGGTTTATCAGCCCCAGCATTTT
>TRBD1|.|TRBV3-1/TRBV3-2|TRBJ1-2
CASSPLWDSAYGYTF
TGTGCCAGCAGCCCATTATGGGACAGTGCCTATGGCTACACCTTC
>.|.|TRBV5-4|TRBJ2-2
CASSFGRRELFF
TGTGCCAGCAGCTTCGGCAGGAGGGAGCTGTTTTTT
>TRBD2|.|TRBV29-1|TRBJ2-1
CSASRGTSGANEQFF
TGCAGCGCCTCGCGCGGGACTAGTGGGGCCAATGAGCAGTTCTTC
>TRBD1|.|TRBV18|TRBJ2-5
CASSPGTGDQETQYF
TGTGCCAGCTCACCCGGGACAGGAGACCAAGAGACCCAGTACTTC
>TRBD1|few|TRBV27|TRBJ1-1
CASRRQGGGYTEAFF
TGTGCCAGCAGACGACAGGGGGGAGGATACACTGAAGCTTTCTTT
>.|.|TRBV28|TRBJ1-1
CASSLTGVNTEAFF
TGTGCCAGCAGCTTGACAGGAGTGAACACTGAAGCTTTCTTT
>TRBD1|.|TRBV24-1|TRBJ2-7
CATSGTGGFDEQYF
TGTGCCACCAGTGGGACAGGGGGATTCGACGAGCAGTACTTC
>TRBD2|.|TRBV7-2|TRBJ2-3
CASSLVRLAGGTDTQYF
TGTGCCAGCAGCTTAGTTAGACTAGCGGGGGGCACAGATACGCAGTATTTT
>.|.|TRBV14|TRBJ2-1
CASSQGSALYNEQFF
TGTGCCAGCAGCCAAGGATCTGCGCTTTACAATGAGCAGTTCTTC
>.|once|TRBV7-2|TRBJ2-3
CASSPSGVWRDTQYF
TGTGCCAGCAGCCCATCCGGCGTCTGGCGGGATACGCAGTATTTT
>TRBD1|.|TRBV3-1/TRBV3-2|TRBJ2-7
CASSWTGANEQYF
TGTGCCAGCAGCTGGACAGGGGCGAACGAGCAGTACTTC
>TRBD1|.|TRBV28|TRBJ1-5
CASSWTGLAQPQHF
TGTGCCAGCAGTTGGACAGGGTTGGCTCAGCCCCAGCATTTT
>.|.|TRBV15|TRBJ2-1
CATSETLGRTRDNEQFF
TGTGCCACCAGCGAAACCTTGGGGCGGACGCGAGACAATGAGCAGTTCTTC
>.|few|TRBV6-6|TRBJ2-2
CASSYGAGPGELFF
TGTGCCAGCAGTTACGGGGCAGGGCCCGGGGAGCTGTTTTTT
>TRBD1|once|TRBV20-1|TRBJ1-3
CSASADRLSSGNTIYF
TGCAGTGCTAGTGCGGACAGGCTGAGCTCTGGAAACACCATATATTTT
>.|few|TRBV6-5|TRBJ2-5
CASSLDQETQYF
TGTGCCAGCAGTCTAGATCAAGAGACCCAGTACTTC
>TRBD1|.|TRBV28|TRBJ2-4
CASSQTGLGKNIQYF
TGTGCCAGCAGTCAGACAGGGTTGGGCAAAAACATTCAGTACTTC
>.|.|TRBV7-2|TRBJ2-6
CASSLEARGSSVLTF
TGTGCCAGCAGCTTAGAGGCGAGAGGGTCGAGCGTCCTGACTTTC
>.|.|TRBV6-1|TRBJ2-4
CASSEDPGNIQYF
TGTGCCAGCAGTGAAGACCCTGGCAACATTCAGTACTTC
>TRBD2|few|TRBV24-1|TRBJ2-3
CATSAGTSVTDTQYF
TGTGCCACCAGTGCCGGGACTAGCGTTACAGATACGCAGTATTTT
>TRBD2|.|TRBV5-4|TRBJ2-5
CASSYPGLDQETQYF
TGTGCCAGCAGCTACCCCGGACTAGACCAAGAGACCCAGTACTTC
>TRBD2|.|TRBV7-2|TRBJ2-3
CASSLANMRGSDTQYF
TGTGCCAGCAGCTTAGCGAACATGCGGGGGTCAGATACGCAGTATTTT
>TRBD2|once|TRBV6-5|TRBJ2-7
CASGGGISYEQYF
TGTGCCAGCGGCGGGGGGATCTCCTACGAGCAGTACTTC
>.|.|TRBV27|TRBJ1-2
CASSLSRTRSLTF
TGTGCCAGCAGTTTATCGAGAACTAGGTCCTTAACCTTC
>.|.|TRBV5-1|TRBJ2-3
CASSLAWGLIDTQYF
TGCGCCAGCAGCTTGGCCTGGGGACTCATAGATACGCAGTATTTT
>.|.|TRBV18|TRBJ2-2
CASSPPSRSNTGELFF
TGTGCCAGCTCACCACCGAGTCGGTCGAACACCGGGGAGCTGTTTTTT
>TRBD1|once|TRBV24-1|TRBJ1-5
CATSAQGQGNQPQHF
TGTGCCACCAGTGCCCAGGGACAGGGAAATCAGCCCCAGCATTTT